This T cell receptor beta chain was documented in a study of T cells in women clearing cervical HPV infection. Background on the study: Controls gave blood once infection was undetectable; cases at lesion identification.

A note on this clone: The read terminates 3 residues before the CDR3 end, so the remaining end is supplied by the germline J gene.

The length of the CDR3 is 13 residues. Germline V CDR1 and CDR2: LNHDA, SQIVND (reference sequence). TCRdb keeps only in-frame clones here, not all; method: immunoSEQ multiplex PCR. Listed are 31,000 or so clones; about 4.5% falls within the top ten. This chain connects TRBV19 to TRBJ2-2, with D unresolved. This clonotype was sampled from a woman between 18 and 70 years old with a cervical HPV16 infection that either progressed to CIN3+ or cleared (not recorded which). Sequences were obtained from blood buffy coat. The CDR3 bases that were read are TGTGCCAGTAGTATAGCAGTTAATGAAAAG. The encoded protein is CASSIAVNEK. From start to end, the CDR3 is CASSIAVNEKLFF.